This T cell receptor beta chain was documented in a study of blood T cell repertoires in COVID-19. Study in general: COVID-19 samples, acute and convalescent, were from the United States, Italy and Spain. The analysed material was cDNA or gDNA that came from T cells, B-cell-depleted T cells, or PBMCs.

J was trimmed by 4 bases and V by 7 bases; bases with no gene match: 9. The germline V gene encodes CDR1 MNHEY and CDR2 SVGAGI. The CDR3 is 14 amino acids. Original handling: How many nucleated cells were present was estimated from reference gene primer amplification. Measured with immunoSEQ multiplex PCR; TCRdb has only the in-frame clones, and not every one. V and J calls and clone size are copied from that table; D and trimming were computed from the DNA. The table lists some 260,000 clones, 82% of them singletons, with about 3% in the top ten. The material sequenced was peripheral blood. The sequence derives from a young woman with acute or convalescent COVID-19. The chain recombines TRBV6-5 with TRBJ1-1; 7 bases are shared with TRBD1. The DNA of the CDR3 is TGTGCCAGCAACCCCGGGACAGTCGGCACTGAAGCTTTCTTT. Protein: CASNPGTVGTEAFF.